A selection of T cell receptor beta chains follows, all from one sample in a study of shared T cell receptors in the human thymus. TCRdb's table, derived via immunoSEQ multiplex PCR, lists solely in-frame clones and lacks some. The sample carries hundreds of thousands of clones, approximately 89% recorded once. This same sample was also part of a study on human thymus T cells.

Sample: thymocytes. The source of these receptors is a boy under two years old with a congenital heart defect. CDR3s leave out the opening cysteine and the closing phenylalanine or tryptophan. Fields, in order: V gene, J gene, CDR3 protein.

>TRBV7-3|TRBJ2-1
ASSPKGSSGQASDEQF
>TRBV12-5|TRBJ2-3
ASGLTRPSGRTSTDTQY
>TRBV5-1|TRBJ1-1
ASSWAHTGGLGNTEAF
>TRBV5-6|TRBJ2-7
ASSLGGFSYEQY
>TRBV19|TRBJ2-3
ASSRGRGLDTQY
>TRBV19|TRBJ2-4
ASSVSGKNIQY
>TRBV5-4|TRBJ2-1
ASSFHPNEQF
>TRBV4-1|TRBJ1-2
ASSPEVDGRDSKPNYGYT
>TRBV18|TRBJ1-1
ASSPTGQGNTEAF
>TRBV4-3|TRBJ2-1
ASSNVAANEQF
>TRBV5-1|TRBJ2-7
ASSVGQGAGEQY
>TRBV5-4|TRBJ1-2
ASSLVPTSRGRPNYGYT
>TRBV29-1|TRBJ2-3
SVGWTSGRSWEDTQY
>TRBV5-1|TRBJ2-1
ASSLVELLSSYNEQF
>TRBV5-1|TRBJ2-5
ASSSERLASGGETQY
>TRBV4-1|TRBJ1-1
ASSQEGDEENTEAF
>TRBV4-3|TRBJ1-2
ASSLTQGFGSFYGYT
>TRBV7-4|TRBJ1-5
ASSLGQGLGQPQH
>TRBV6-6|TRBJ2-5
ASSYPPADQETQY
>TRBV5-1|TRBJ2-3
ASSSQVGCTDTQY